This TCR beta chain was retrieved from a study of T cell responses to AZD1222 COVID-19 vaccine. Points from the study as a whole: Sampling captured repertoires only after the peak T cell response. Clonal diversity was possibly underestimated, and white British individuals and females predominated among donors. The CD4 TCRs associated with vaccination extended across spike and predominated at 160-218 and 743-854.

V lost 5 bases and J 4 bases, leaving 13 bases between the germline ends. This CDR3 contains 14 residues. The germline gives CDR1 SGHTS, CDR2 YDEGEE. Method: immunoSEQ multiplex PCR; TCRdb's copy keeps in-frame clones and lacks some. This table has fewer than 150,000 clones, just over 90% appearing once. Points on this clone: The antigen is undetermined.

J is TRBJ1-3 and V is TRBV5-8; weak D call: TRBD1 (5 bases). The origin of this receptor is an adult in good health. The sequences come from peripheral blood, collected on day 0 of AZD1222 vaccination. Here the CDR3 reads CASRMPGPGNTIYF. The CDR3 DNA is TGTGCCAGCAGAATGCCAGGGCCGGGAAACACCATATATTTT.